Below are 18 T cell receptor beta chains sequenced from a single sample in a study of regulatory T cells in long-lasting Graves disease. Regarding time point: persistent/refractory GD, antithyroid drugs over 5 years with positive TRAb. The TCR library was made from RNA extracted from PBMCs. Relying on iRepertoire HTBI primers and Arm-PCR of CDR3 regions, the team built TCR beta libraries. MiXCR, applied by TCRdb to the multiplex PCR reads, yields one record per CDR3 protein. The sample yields about 450,000 distinct CDR3 sequences, about a quarter seen once. Sequences were derived from peripheral blood mononuclear cells (PBMCs), sampled when the disease was refractory, from a patient treated with antithyroid drugs. These receptors all come from a female donor with Graves disease.

This clonotype was observed many times. This sequence joins TRBV18 and TRBJ1-4, with 9 bases fitting TRBD1. The germline CDR1 and CDR2 sequences are KGHSH and LQKENI. Trimming removed 4 bases from V and 8 bases from J; junction bases left unmatched: 2. The length of the CDR3 is 13 residues. The CDR3 nucleotides are TGTGCCAGCTCACAGGGACAGGGAGAAAAACTGTTTTTT. Protein product: CASSQGQGEKLFF.

This clonotype was detected ten times or more. The chain employs TRBV18 and TRBJ2-1; D not certain. The CDR3 extends over 11 amino acids. V lost 5 bases to trimming and J lost 6 bases, with 5 bases between them. Germline-derived CDR1 and CDR2 are KGHSH and LQKENI. CDR3 DNA sequence: TGTGCCAGCTCAATTGCCAATGAGCAGTTCTTC. It is translated as CASSIANEQFF.

This clonotype has ten or more counts. The junction differs from germline at one of its ends, possibly a read error. The chain is built from TRBV5-1 and TRBJ2-7; perhaps TRBD1 as D (6 bases). The CDR3 sequence is 14 residues long. The V gene's germline CDR1 is SGHRS and CDR2 YFSETQ. The CDR3 loop reads CASSSLGQSYEQYF. The CDR3, as DNA: TGTGCCAGCAGCTCACTTGGACAGAGCTACGAGCAGTACTTC.

In its sample, this clonotype was seen a few times. The rearrangement uses TRBV5-4 and TRBJ2-5, with D possibly matching TRBD1 (6 bases). The CDR3 has 15 amino acids. Germline V gives CDR1 SGHNT, CDR2 YYREEE (reference sequence). The V end was cut by 4 bases, the J end by 5 bases, with 18 bases between. The CDR3 DNA reads TGTGCCAGCAGCCCGGATCGCAGGGGATGGGAGACCCAGTACTTC. As protein: CASSPDRRGWETQYF.

This chain joins TRBV27 and TRBJ2-5, with no clear D. Trimming took off 4 bases at V and 3 bases at J, with 9 bases between the two ends. Germline CDR1 reads MNHEY; CDR2 reads SMNVEV (reference sequence). The CDR3 is 13 amino acids. The CDR3 DNA is TGTGCCAGCAGTTCCCGACGGAAAGAGACCCAGTACTTC. It codes for CASSSRRKETQYF.

Ten or more counts support this clonotype. The chain links TRBV2 to TRBJ1-1; perhaps TRBD1 as D (5 bases). CDR1 and CDR2 from the germline V gene are SNHLY and FYNNEI. There are 14 residues in the CDR3. The V end lost 3 bases, the J end lost 4 bases, and 12 bases lay between the germline ends. The CDR3 spells CASSDRALGTEAFF. The CDR3 DNA is TGTGCCAGCAGTGACAGGGCCCTGGGCACTGAAGCTTTCTTT.

This clonotype was observed at least ten times. The chain is built from TRBV6-2 or TRBV6-3 and TRBJ2-1; D is possibly TRBD1 (5 bases). V was cut by 5 bases and J by 0 bases, with 11 bases left in between. CDR3 length: 15 amino acids. CDR1 is MNHEY, CDR2 SVGEGT, per germline. The CDR3 DNA is TGTGCCAGCAGTCAGGGATTCACCTCCTACAATGAGCAGTTCTTC. Its protein is CASSQGFTSYNEQFF.

The chain has TRBV5-5 and TRBJ2-3; 12 positions match TRBD1. The CDR3 has 15 amino acids. Germline values: CDR1 SGHKS, CDR2 YYEKEE (reference sequence). Trimming at V came to 3 bases and at J to 3 bases, leaving 2 bases not matched to a gene. The CDR3 spells CASSWDRGLTDTQYF. DNA of the CDR3: TGTGCCAGCAGCTGGGACAGGGGGCTGACAGATACGCAGTATTTT.

The chain combines TRBV20-1 with TRBJ2-3, with D perhaps matching TRBD2 (6 bases). The V end was cut by 3 bases, the J end by 6 bases, with 22 bases between. The V gene's germline CDR1 is DFQATT and CDR2 SNEGSKA (reference sequence). There are 16 residues in the CDR3. The CDR3 is CSASRLAPKPLDTQYF. The CDR3 coding sequence is TGCAGTGCTAGTAGGCTAGCGCCTAAGCCACTTGATACGCAGTATTTT.

This clonotype has a count of ten or more. J is TRBJ2-5 and V is TRBV28; D gene unclear. Between the trimmed V and J ends, which lost 5 bases and 2 bases, there was a span of 12 bases. The germline gives CDR1 MDHEN, CDR2 SYDVKM. The CDR3 is 14 amino acids. As DNA, the CDR3 is TGTGCCAGCAGTGGCTTACGTGGGCAAGAGACCCAGTACTTC. Amino acid sequence: CASSGLRGQETQYF.

The chain recombines TRBV12-3 or TRBV12-4 with TRBJ2-7, with TRBD2 identical over 7 bases. The CDR3 sequence is 15 residues long. V was clipped by 6 bases and J by 0 bases; unmatched bases: 8. CDR3 amino acids: CASRLSGISSYEQYF. CDR3 nucleotide sequence: TGTGCCAGCAGACTGAGCGGGATCAGCTCCTACGAGCAGTACTTC.

This chain links TRBV7-2 with TRBJ2-3; weak D call: TRBD2 (5 bases). The CDR3 extends over 15 amino acids. V lost 2 bases to trimming and J lost 4 bases, with 13 bases between them. Germline CDR1 SGHTA, CDR2 FQGNSA. The CDR3 bases are TGTGCCAGCAGCTTAAAGGCCGCGGGTCCAGATACGCAGTATTTT. Protein: CASSLKAAGPDTQYF.

This sequence joins TRBV6-1 and TRBJ1-5; 8 nucleotides match TRBD1. Trimming took 7 bases from V and 0 from J; bases not matched to a gene: 14. CDR3 length equals 18 residues. Germline V lookup: CDR1 MNHNS, CDR2 SASEGT. The CDR3 loop reads CASNGRQGSAYSNQPQHF. DNA of the CDR3: TGTGCCAGCAATGGAAGACAGGGGAGTGCGTATAGCAATCAGCCCCAGCATTTT.

V gene TRBV29-1 combines with J gene TRBJ1-4; D may be TRBD1 (6 bases). CDR1 and CDR2 (germline): SQVTM, ANQGSEA. The CDR3 has 12 residues. The germline V and J ends were trimmed by 6 bases and 5 bases, with 10 bases remaining between them. CDR3 coding DNA: TGCAGCGTAGGACAGAAAAATGAAAAACTGTTTTTT. This translates into CSVGQKNEKLFF.

This rearrangement joins TRBV15 to TRBJ2-2; TRBD2 might be the D (7 bases). This CDR3 has 16 amino acids. Germline V gives CDR1 LNHNV, CDR2 YYDKDF (reference sequence). V was clipped by 7 bases and J by 3 bases, with 18 bases between them. The CDR3 sequence: CATNGPGGRDTGELFF. The CDR3 DNA is TGTGCCACCAATGGACCGGGGGGCAGGGACACCGGGGAGCTGTTTTTT.

This clonotype has only a few counts. The chain combines TRBV5-1 with TRBJ1-1, with 7 bases matching TRBD1. Germline trimming cut 4 bases from V and 12 bases from J; bases unmatched to any gene: 9. The CDR3 spans 12 residues. Per the germline V gene, CDR1 is SGHRS and CDR2 is YFSETQ. The CDR3 DNA reads as TGCGCCAGCAGCCTCCGACAGGGTTCTACTTTCTTT. It encodes CASSLRQGSTFF.

At least ten counts were recorded for this clonotype. This chain connects TRBV7-2 to TRBJ2-5; D is possibly TRBD2 (5 bases). The germline gives CDR1 SGHTA, CDR2 FQGNSA. The CDR3 has 14 amino acids. With 6 bases removed from V and 5 bases from J, the gap between germline ends came to 16 bases. CDR3 protein: CASSSRGPGETQYF. DNA of the CDR3: TGTGCCAGCAGTTCCCGAGGGCCTGGGGAGACCCAGTACTTC. Full variable domain (rest looked up from reference TRBV7-2 and TRBJ2-5): GAGVSQSPSNKVTEKGKDVELRCDPISGHTALYWYRQSLGQGLEFLIYFQGNSAPDKSGLPSDRFSAERTGGSVSTLTIQRTQQEDSAVYLCASSSRGPGETQYFGPGTRLLVL.

This chain joins TRBV29-1 and TRBJ2-7, with TRBD1 matching 11 bases. This CDR3 region has 14 residues. Germline V gene sequence: CDR1 SQVTM, CDR2 ANQGSEA. The ends lost 7 bases at V and 6 bases at J; junction bases unmatched: 11. The CDR3 spells CSAGQGAIRSEQYF. CDR3 sequence (DNA): TGCAGCGCCGGACAGGGGGCAATTCGGTCCGAGCAGTACTTC.